One sample yielded the 18 T cell receptor beta chains listed below, sequenced in a study of T cell repertoires in cytomegalovirus infection. These receptors' antigens are unknown. MiXCR, run by TCRdb on the reads, gives a single entry per CDR3 protein. This sample has around 34,000 distinct CDR3 sequences, with about 54% found just once. Source: CD8+ T cells from cultured PBMCs, taken from culture after CMV antigen stimulation. These receptors originate from a human donor in good health (CMV status not recorded). Some clones in this sample may be carry-over from other donors' samples.

The chain carries TRBV18 and TRBJ1-2, with 10 bases that match TRBD1. The CDR3 length is 15 residues. V lost 2 bases to trimming and J lost 1 base; unmatched junction nucleotides: 1. In germline, CDR1 is KGHSH, CDR2 LQKENI. The CDR3 sequence is CASSPGQGVNYGYTF. DNA for the CDR3: TGTGCCAGCTCACCAGGACAGGGGGTTAACTATGGCTACACCTTC.

The rearrangement links TRBV28 to TRBJ2-3, with 7 bases matching TRBD2. The V segment lost 3 bases and the J segment 4 bases; nucleotides outside the gene matches: 7. The V gene's germline CDR1 is MDHEN and CDR2 SYDVKM. CDR3 length: 15 residues. Here the CDR3 reads CASSFRIAGSDTQYF. The CDR3 nucleotides read TGTGCCAGCAGTTTCCGGATAGCGGGCTCAGATACGCAGTATTTT.

This chain uses TRBV11-2 with TRBJ1-2; 7 bases fit TRBD1. The CDR3 covers 18 residues. V was clipped by 5 bases and J by 8 bases; unmatched bases: 23. From germline, CDR1 is SGHAT and CDR2 FQNNGV. CDR3 protein: CASSHRYRDSLRGAGYTF. The CDR3 DNA reads TGTGCCAGCAGCCACAGATACCGGGACAGCCTACGGGGGGCCGGCTACACCTTC.

The V and J genes are TRBV4-1 and TRBJ1-2; D not certain. The CDR3 is 16 residues long. Trimming pared 0 bases from V and 4 bases from J, leaving 15 bases between. Germline CDR1 MGHRA, CDR2 YSYEKL. In nucleotides, the CDR3 is TGCGCCAGCAGCCAAGAATCCGGCGGCTCCCTCTATGGCTACACCTTC. Translation gives CASSQESGGSLYGYTF.

As for this clonotype: Being one base from a much bigger clone, this may be a read error. The CDR3 bases are TGTGCCAGCAGCTTGAGGGGGGGCAATCAGCCCCAGAATTTT. Amino acid sequence: CASSLRGGNQPQNF. The V call is TRBV7-2, the J call TRBJ1-5; D may be TRBD1 (6 bases). The CDR3 extends over 14 amino acids. Per germline, CDR1 SGHTA and CDR2 FQGNSA.

The CDR3 protein is CASSLRGRGGYTF. The CDR3 coding sequence is TGTGCCAGCAGTTTGAGGGGGCGCGGTGGCTACACCTTC. The V and J genes are TRBV27 and TRBJ1-2, with 7 bases fitting TRBD1. Per germline, CDR1 MNHEY and CDR2 SMNVEV (reference sequence). V trimming: 3 bases; J trimming: 7 bases; junction bases outside the gene matches: 5. The CDR3 consists of 13 residues.

This chain joins TRBV7-4 and TRBJ1-4; D is uncertain. Looked up from germline, CDR1 is SGHVT and CDR2 is SQSDAQ. V lost 0 bases and J 5 bases, leaving 1 base between the germline ends. CDR3 length: 12 amino acids. CDR3: CASSLANEKLFF. The DNA of the CDR3 is TGTGCCAGCAGCTTAGCCAATGAAAAACTGTTTTTT.

The genes are TRBV2 and TRBJ2-7; D gene uncertain. This CDR3 is 11 amino acids long. V lost 4 bases and J lost 8, with 9 bases in between. Germline CDR1 reads SNHLY; CDR2 reads FYNNEI. The chain's CDR3 is CASSGLWKQYF. The CDR3 DNA reads TGTGCCAGCAGTGGCCTTTGGAAGCAGTACTTC.

The chain carries TRBV7-2 and TRBJ2-5; tentatively, D is TRBD2 (7 bases). The CDR3 has 17 amino acids. Looked up from germline, CDR1 is SGHTA and CDR2 is FQGNSA. V lost 2 bases and J lost 0, with 16 bases in between. CDR3 sequence (DNA): TGTGCCAGCAGCTTAAACCCGGGGGGCGGGGACCAAGAGACCCAGTACTTC. This translates into CASSLNPGGGDQETQYF. The variable domain in full, completed from reference TRBV7-2 and TRBJ2-5, reads GAGVSQSPSNKVTEKGKDVELRCDPISGHTALYWYRQSLGQGLEFLIYFQGNSAPDKSGLPSDRFSAERTGGSVSTLTIQRTQQEDSAVYLCASSLNPGGGDQETQYFGPGTRLLVL.

The chain uses TRBV27 and TRBJ2-2; TRBD2 aligns across 9 bases. V gave up 5 bases and J gave up 1 base; unmatched junction bases: 5. This CDR3 is built from 16 residues. Germline lookup yields CDR1 MNHEY and CDR2 SMNVEV (reference sequence). The CDR3 spells CASSPLSGGNTGELFF. CDR3 nucleotides: TGTGCCAGCAGTCCCCTTAGCGGGGGGAACACCGGGGAGCTGTTTTTT.

CDR3 DNA: TGTGCCAGCAGCCAACACCTTGGGGAGGGCCTAAACAATGAGCAGTTCTTC. Translated, it gives CASSQHLGEGLNNEQFF. The gene calls are TRBV4-2 and TRBJ2-1; 7 bases are shared with TRBD2. The trim removed 2 bases at V and 5 bases at J, leaving 12 bases unmatched. Per the germline V gene, CDR1 is LGHNA and CDR2 is YNFKEQ. This CDR3 spans 17 amino acids.

Written as DNA, the CDR3 is TGTGCCAGCAGCTGGCGGCTGGGGAACTATGGCTACACCTTC. Translating it yields CASSWRLGNYGYTF. V usage is TRBV5-4 and J usage is TRBJ1-2, with D uncertain. The CDR3 runs to 14 residues. Germline lookup yields CDR1 SGHNT and CDR2 YYREEE (reference sequence). Trimming removed 3 bases at V and 2 bases at J, with 11 bases between.

In this sample, this clonotype turned up a few times. The V gene is TRBV28, the J gene TRBJ2-1; possible D gene TRBD2, 6 bases. Germline CDR1 reads MDHEN; CDR2 reads SYDVKM. The CDR3 is 17 amino acids. The V and J ends lost 4 bases and 0 bases respectively, with 16 bases between them. The CDR3 bases are TGTGCCAGCAGTTCCTTAGCGGAGGGAAGCTCCTACAATGAGCAGTTCTTC. This encodes CASSSLAEGSSYNEQFF.

V usage is TRBV6-1 and J usage is TRBJ1-6; D is perhaps TRBD1 (5 bases). The CDR3 has 17 residues. The ends were cut back, 2 bases at V and 9 bases at J, with 20 bases in the middle. Germline V lookup: CDR1 MNHNS, CDR2 SASEGT. The CDR3 sequence: CASSESGSRRGTSPLHF. The CDR3 region has the DNA TGTGCCAGCAGTGAATCCGGGTCGAGACGGGGGACTTCACCCCTCCACTTT.

This clonotype was seen more than once but under ten times. This CDR3 reads CASRGRTSYEQYF. The CDR3 nucleotides are TGTGCCAGCAGGGGTCGGACCTCCTACGAGCAGTACTTC. This chain links TRBV25-1 with TRBJ2-7; D not resolved. Germline values: CDR1 MGHDK, CDR2 SYGVNS. V dropped 6 bases and J dropped 0 bases, with 9 bases sitting between them. This CDR3 is 13 amino acids long.

This rearrangement joins TRBV13 to TRBJ2-7; 7 bases match TRBD2. Germline V gives CDR1 PRHDT, CDR2 FYEKMQ (reference sequence). V lost 5 bases, J lost 1 base, and 5 bases stayed unmatched. The CDR3 runs to 14 residues. CDR3 in amino acids: CASSAERGSYEQYF. The CDR3 nucleotides are TGTGCCAGCAGCGCCGAGCGGGGTTCCTACGAGCAGTACTTC.

V is TRBV6-8 and J is TRBJ1-1; no definite D call. This CDR3 has 14 amino acids. Trimming took off 6 bases at V and 4 bases at J, with 15 bases between the two ends. The germline V gene encodes CDR1 MNHGY and CDR2 SAAAGT. The CDR3 DNA reads as TGTGCCAGCAGGGCCCGAGGGCCGCGCACTGAAGCTTTCTTT. It is translated as CASRARGPRTEAFF.

This chain joins TRBV7-3 and TRBJ2-3, with 7 positions matching TRBD1. CDR3 length: 17 amino acids. Germline V CDR1 and CDR2: SGHTA, FQGTGA. The J segment lost 4 bases and the V segment lost 4 bases, leaving 14 bases of the junction unmatched. This CDR3 reads CASSSDLTGLGPDTQYF. The CDR3 bases are TGTGCCAGCAGCTCCGACTTGACAGGGTTGGGACCAGATACGCAGTATTTT.